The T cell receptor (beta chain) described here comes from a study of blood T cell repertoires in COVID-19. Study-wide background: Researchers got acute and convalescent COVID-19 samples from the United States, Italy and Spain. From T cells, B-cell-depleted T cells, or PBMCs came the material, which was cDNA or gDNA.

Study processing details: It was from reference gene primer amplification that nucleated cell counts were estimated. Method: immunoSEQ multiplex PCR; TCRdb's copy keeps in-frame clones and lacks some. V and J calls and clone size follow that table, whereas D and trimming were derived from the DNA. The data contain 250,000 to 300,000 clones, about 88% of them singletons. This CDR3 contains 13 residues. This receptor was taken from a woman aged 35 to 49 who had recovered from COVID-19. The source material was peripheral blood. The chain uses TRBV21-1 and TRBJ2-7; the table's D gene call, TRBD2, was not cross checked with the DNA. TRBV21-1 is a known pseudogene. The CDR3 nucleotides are TGTGCCAGCACAGGCGGGGGGTCCTACGAGCAGTACGTC. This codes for CASTGGGSYEQYV.